Following are 13 T cell receptor beta chains from one sample sequenced in a study of regulatory T cells in long-lasting Graves disease. With iRepertoire HTBI primers and Arm-PCR of CDR3 regions, TCR beta libraries were built. TCRdb used MiXCR to reprocess the multiplex PCR reads, holding one entry per CDR3 protein. This table holds over 650,000 distinct CDR3 sequences, 25% to 35% found once. Time point specified: persistent/refractory GD, antithyroid drugs over 5 years with positive TRAb. The authors made the TCR library using RNA they extracted from PBMCs. The sequencing used peripheral blood mononuclear cells (PBMCs), collected when the disease was refractory, from a patient treated with antithyroid drugs. These receptors came from a female donor with Graves disease.

Comments on this clonotype: The DNA is omitted, as the CDR3 cannot be located on it reliably, and the CDR3 follows TCRdb's listing. The V and J genes are TRBV5-1 and TRBJ1-1; the DNA was not compared with TRBD1, the D call given in the table. The germline gives CDR1 SGHRS, CDR2 YFSETQ. The CDR3 is 14 amino acids in total, end residues counted. The chain's CDR3 is CASSSQLWGAGTFF.

This clonotype was observed a single time. The genes are TRBV6-1 and TRBJ1-5, with 7 positions matching TRBD1. The CDR3 totals 15 residues. The germline V gene encodes CDR1 MNHNS and CDR2 SASEGT. V lost 7 bases, J lost 11 bases, and 17 bases stayed unmatched. CDR3 bases: TGTGCCAGCACCCGGGACAGAGAGAGATGGTCGACCCAGCATTTT. This sequence encodes CASTRDRERWSTQHF.

This clonotype was observed at least ten times. The chain has TRBV28 and TRBJ1-1; TRBD1 might be the D (6 bases). Germline values: CDR1 MDHEN, CDR2 SYDVKM. Trimming removed 6 bases from V and 12 bases from J, with 14 bases in between. The CDR3 contains 11 residues. Here the CDR3 DNA reads TGTGCCAGCAGCAACGGACAGAAAACTTTCTTT. This encodes CASSNGQKTFF.

The chain links TRBV11-2 to TRBJ1-1, with a weak D call TRBD1 (5 bases). CDR1 is SGHAT and CDR2 is FQNNGV in the germline V gene. The V and J ends lost 2 bases and 1 base respectively, with 14 bases between them. This CDR3 region has 16 residues. The CDR3 DNA is TGTGCCAGCAGCTTATTGGTCTCGGGGCCGAACACTGAAGCTTTCTTT. It specifies CASSLLVSGPNTEAFF.

CDR3 DNA sequence: TGTGCCTGGACCAAGGGAGGGCTCTATGGCTACACCTTC. Amino acid sequence: CAWTKGGLYGYTF. This chain uses TRBV30 with TRBJ1-2; D remains unclear. The V end was cut by 4 bases, the J end by 4 bases, with 13 bases between. The V gene's germline CDR1 is GTSNPN and CDR2 SVGIG (reference sequence). This CDR3 is built from 13 residues.

This clonotype occurred a few times. At one boundary the junction diverges from the germline segment, which might be a read error. The chain uses TRBV12-3 or TRBV12-4 and TRBJ2-4; D possibly matches TRBD1 or TRBD2 (5 bases each). CDR3 length: 12 amino acids. The CDR3: CASSSLGTDQHF. Here the CDR3 DNA reads TGTGCCAGCAGTTCACTCGGGACGGACCAGCACTTC.

The gene calls are TRBV29-1 and TRBJ2-7, with 12 bases identical to TRBD1. V lost 7 bases, J lost 3 bases, and 7 bases stayed unmatched. This CDR3 region has 14 residues. CDR1 SQVTM and CDR2 ANQGSEA come from the germline V gene. In DNA form, the CDR3 reads TGCAGCGCCGCCGGGACAGGGGGCAACTACGAGCAGTACTTC. Translation: CSAAGTGGNYEQYF.

This clonotype was recorded at least ten times. This chain links TRBV2 with TRBJ1-2; no firm D call. Germline lookup yields CDR1 SNHLY and CDR2 FYNNEI. V lost 3 bases and J lost 2, with 10 bases in between. This CDR3 spans 14 amino acids. For the CDR3, the DNA is TGTGCCAGCAGTGAGGAGACGGTAAACTATGGCTACACCTTC. This encodes CASSEETVNYGYTF.

This sequence joins TRBV19 and TRBJ1-2; 9 positions agree with TRBD1. The CDR3 spans 13 residues. Looked up from germline, CDR1 is LNHDA and CDR2 is SQIVND (reference sequence). Trimming took 10 bases from V and 5 from J; bases not matched to a gene: 8. Here the CDR3 reads CATKDRGAYGYTF. CDR3 nucleotide sequence: TGTGCCACCAAGGACAGGGGCGCTTATGGCTACACCTTC.

The table lists this clonotype with a few counts. The rearrangement uses TRBV18 and TRBJ1-1, with 7 bases aligning to TRBD1. Per the germline V gene, CDR1 is KGHSH and CDR2 is LQKENI. The ends lost 0 bases at V and 6 bases at J; junction bases unmatched: 10. This CDR3 has 16 amino acids. CDR3 residues: CASSPPGQGDFAEAFF. DNA for the CDR3: TGTGCCAGCTCACCACCGGGCCAGGGGGACTTTGCTGAAGCTTTCTTT.

The chain recombines TRBV20-1 with TRBJ1-5, with D perhaps matching TRBD1 (6 bases). The CDR3 is 17 residues long. Trimming shortened V by 3 bases and J by 0 bases, and 18 bases separated the two germline ends. Germline-derived CDR1 and CDR2 are DFQATT and SNEGSKA (reference sequence). The CDR3 protein is CSASDQGPTDSNQPQHF. CDR3 DNA sequence: TGCAGTGCTAGTGATCAGGGGCCTACAGATAGCAATCAGCCCCAGCATTTT.

The table lists this clonotype with many counts. The chain employs TRBV6-1 and TRBJ1-1; D might be TRBD1 (5 bases). V lost 7 bases to trimming and J lost 0 bases, with 12 bases between them. This CDR3 has 14 residues. The V gene's germline CDR1 is MNHNS and CDR2 SASEGT. CDR3: CASTPGPLNTEAFF. In DNA, the CDR3 is TGTGCCAGCACCCCGGGACCGCTGAACACTGAAGCTTTCTTT.

This clonotype has just a few counts. The rearrangement links TRBV28 to TRBJ1-2; D may be TRBD1 (5 bases). This CDR3 comprises 15 residues. Between the trimmed V and J ends, which lost 5 bases and 9 bases, there was a span of 22 bases. The germline gives CDR1 MDHEN, CDR2 SYDVKM. CDR3 residues: CASSTSRRGLVSYTF. In DNA, the CDR3 is TGTGCCAGCAGTACCTCCCGGAGGGGTTTGGTTAGCTACACCTTC.